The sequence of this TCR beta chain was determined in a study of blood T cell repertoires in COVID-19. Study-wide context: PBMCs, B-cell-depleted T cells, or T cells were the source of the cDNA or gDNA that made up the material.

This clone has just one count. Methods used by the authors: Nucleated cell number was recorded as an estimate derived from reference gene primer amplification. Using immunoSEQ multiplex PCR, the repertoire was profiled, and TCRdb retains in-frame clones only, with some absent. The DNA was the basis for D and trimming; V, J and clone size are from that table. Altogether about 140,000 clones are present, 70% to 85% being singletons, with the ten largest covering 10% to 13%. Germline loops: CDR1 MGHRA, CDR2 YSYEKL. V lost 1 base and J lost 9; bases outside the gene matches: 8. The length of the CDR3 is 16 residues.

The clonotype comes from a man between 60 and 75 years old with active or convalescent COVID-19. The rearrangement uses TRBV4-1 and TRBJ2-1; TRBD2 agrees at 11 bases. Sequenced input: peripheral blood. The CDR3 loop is CASSQGPSGGSGEQFF. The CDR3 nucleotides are TGCGCCAGCAGCCAAGGACCTAGCGGGGGGAGCGGTGAGCAGTTCTTC.